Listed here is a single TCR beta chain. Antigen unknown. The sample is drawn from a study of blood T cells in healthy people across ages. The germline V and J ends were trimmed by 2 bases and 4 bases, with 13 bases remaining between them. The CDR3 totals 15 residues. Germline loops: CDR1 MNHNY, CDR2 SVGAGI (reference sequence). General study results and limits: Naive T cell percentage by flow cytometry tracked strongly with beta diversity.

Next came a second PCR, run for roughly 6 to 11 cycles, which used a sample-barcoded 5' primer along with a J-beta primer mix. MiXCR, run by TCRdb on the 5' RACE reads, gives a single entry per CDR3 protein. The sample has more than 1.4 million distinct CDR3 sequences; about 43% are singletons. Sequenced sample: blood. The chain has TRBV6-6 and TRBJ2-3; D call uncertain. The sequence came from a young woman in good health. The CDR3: CASSYGQRPPDTQYF. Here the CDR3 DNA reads TGTGCCAGCAGTTACGGGCAGCGACCCCCAGATACGCAGTATTTT.